Included here is one T cell receptor (beta chain) sequence, with context. Antigen unknown. Sequenced with the Oncomine TCR Beta short-read assay was DNA taken from cultured CD4+ T cells. TCRdb reanalysed the PCR reads using MiXCR and keeps one entry per CDR3 protein. The sample records some 2,000 distinct CDR3 sequences, 60% being singletons. Treatment reported: approximately 11-day PBMC culture with coronavirus spike peptide pools or control peptides (ViraFEST assay). CD4+ T cells of the unexposed donor were collected before the COVID-19 pandemic (2011-2018). Antigen-specific T cell expansion with peptide pools preceded TCR sequencing in the ViraFEST approach. CDR3 size: 16 residues. Germline values: CDR1 KGHDR, CDR2 SFDVKD. V lost 4 bases, J lost 0 bases, and 11 bases lay in between. The data originate from a study of vaccination and CD4 T cells after COVID-19. Study overall: Post-vaccination specimens were collected at a median of roughly 78 days following dose two (range 14 to 241). In the control cultures, a CEFX pool, an HIV-1 Nef pool, or no peptide was supplied.

Study-wide results and caveats: The median SARS-CoV-2-reactive clonotype number increased from about 20 to 38, without statistical significance.

The receptor comes from a human donor in good health. The specimen was CD4+ T cells from blood, cultured in vitro. The chain has TRBV24-1 and TRBJ2-2; D unresolved. CDR3 in DNA: TGTGCCACCAGTGACCTGGGTCAACCGAACACCGGGGAGCTGTTTTTT. It encodes CATSDLGQPNTGELFF.